The 17 T cell receptor beta chains given below trace back to one sample, sequenced in a study of cytomegalovirus exposure and HLA in healthy donors. The study ran its PCR with 60 Vbeta and 13 Jbeta primers. Only in-frame clones appear in the TCRdb table, and some are missing; sequencing was by immunoSEQ multiplex PCR. This table has 150,000 to 200,000 clones, about four fifths appearing once. The specimen was PBMCs. The receptors stem from a boy younger than 18 in good health and CMV-seronegative.

The chain carries TRBV6-5 and TRBJ2-2; the D is unclear. The CDR3 runs to 14 residues. The ends were cut back, 2 bases at V and 3 bases at J, with 7 bases in the middle. Germline assignment: CDR1 MNHEY and CDR2 SVGAGI. CDR3 DNA sequence: TGTGCCAGCAGTTACCTGGCAGACACCGGGGAGCTGTTTTTT. Protein: CASSYLADTGELFF.

This chain joins TRBV28 and TRBJ1-5, with 9 bases that match TRBD1. The V gene end was trimmed by 8 bases and the J gene end by 9 bases; junction bases not matched to a gene: 11. There are 14 residues in the CDR3. Germline lookup yields CDR1 MDHEN and CDR2 SYDVKM. The CDR3: CASLRGTGPRPQHF. The DNA of the CDR3 is TGTGCCAGCCTGCGGGGGACAGGGCCTCGGCCCCAGCATTTT.

The chain has TRBV15 and TRBJ1-2, with TRBD1 matching 9 bases. Germline V gene lookup returns CDR1 LNHNV and CDR2 YYDKDF (reference sequence). J gave up 10 bases and V 9 bases, and 15 bases lay outside the gene matches. This CDR3 is 14 amino acids long. The CDR3 DNA sequence: TGTGCCACACGTTCATGGGACAGGGTTAACGACTACACCTTC. Translation gives CATRSWDRVNDYTF.

The CDR3 bases are TGTGCCAGCAGCTCGGGACAAGTAAACACTGAAGCTTTCTTT. Amino acid sequence: CASSSGQVNTEAFF. The chain is built from TRBV5-6 and TRBJ1-1, with D possibly matching TRBD1 (6 bases). Germline V gene lookup returns CDR1 SGHDT and CDR2 YYEEEE. This CDR3 has 14 residues. Trimming cost V 3 bases and J 2 bases, with 11 bases left between them.

This chain connects TRBV30 to TRBJ2-7, with TRBD1 matching 10 bases. The length of the CDR3 is 13 residues. Germline CDR1 is GTSNPN and CDR2 is SVGIG (reference sequence). Trimming at V came to 5 bases and at J to 7 bases, leaving 8 bases not matched to a gene. In DNA, the CDR3 is TGTGCCTGGGACAGGGGGCAGAGGTGGGAGCAGTACTTC. This gives the protein CAWDRGQRWEQYF.

On this clone: Compared with germline, one end of the junction differs, possibly owing to a read error. The chain couples TRBV19 to TRBJ1-5; 8 positions match TRBD1. The CDR3 length is 15 residues. CDR1 is LNHDA, CDR2 SQIVND, per germline (reference sequence). CDR3 in DNA: TGTGCCAGTAGAATAGACAGGGGTAGCAATCAGCCCCAGCATTTT. It encodes CASRIDRGSNQPQHF.

The rearrangement joins TRBV5-4 to TRBJ2-3; the match to TRBD1 covers 8 bases. CDR1 SGHNT and CDR2 YYREEE come from the germline V gene (reference sequence). The CDR3 consists of 16 residues. V shed 4 bases and J 2 bases; nucleotides not matched to a gene: 9. CDR3 sequence (DNA): TGTGCCAGCAGCCCACGGACAGGGCAAATCACAGATACGCAGTATTTT. This sequence encodes CASSPRTGQITDTQYF. The whole variable domain, filled in from reference TRBV5-4 and TRBJ2-3, reads ETGVTQSPTHLIKTRGQQVTLRCSSQSGHNTVSWYQQALGQGPQFIFQYYREEENGRGNFPPRFSGLQFPNYSSELNVNALELDDSALYLCASSPRTGQITDTQYFGPGTRLTVL.

Comment on this clone: One end of the junction fails to match germline, which may point to a read error. The chain joins TRBV7-7 to TRBJ2-2; TRBD1 is a possible D gene (6 bases). Germline V lookup: CDR1 SSHAT, CDR2 FNYEAQ (reference sequence). This CDR3 has 13 residues. The CDR3 coding sequence is TGTGCTAGCAGCTTATCAGGGGCCGGGGAGCTGTTTTTT. Its protein is CASSLSGAGELFF.

The chain uses TRBV5-1 and TRBJ2-2, with a tentative D call TRBD1 (6 bases). The CDR3 extends over 14 amino acids. V was shortened by 1 base and J by 6 bases, with 10 bases between the two germline ends. Germline V gene sequence: CDR1 SGHRS, CDR2 YFSETQ. The CDR3 reads CASSLKAGAGELFF. The CDR3 DNA is TGCGCCAGCAGCTTGAAGGCAGGGGCCGGGGAGCTGTTTTTT.

This chain connects TRBV2 to TRBJ2-3, with D perhaps TRBD2 (7 bases). With 5 bases removed from V and 3 bases from J, the gap between germline ends came to 21 bases. Germline values: CDR1 SNHLY, CDR2 FYNNEI. CDR3 length equals 17 residues. CDR3 amino acids: CASSHPGGGRETDTQYF. DNA of the CDR3: TGTGCCAGCAGTCACCCGGGGGGCGGACGAGAGACAGATACGCAGTATTTT. The full variable domain, rest sourced from reference TRBV2 and TRBJ2-3, is EPEVTQTPSHQVTQMGQEVILRCVPISNHLYFYWYRQILGQKVEFLVSFYNNEISEKSEIFDDQFSVERPDGSNFTLKIRSTKLEDSAMYFCASSHPGGGRETDTQYFGPGTRLTVL.

To note about this clone: This CDR3 is also generated by other DNA sequences in the sample. The CDR3 nucleotides read TGTGCCAGCAGTACCGGGACAGTTACCTACGAGCAGTACTTC. Translating it yields CASSTGTVTYEQYF. The chain uses TRBV6-5 and TRBJ2-7; 7 bases line up with TRBD1. The CDR3 sequence is 14 residues long. Trimming cost V 5 bases and J 2 bases; bases outside gene matches: 6. Germline CDR1 reads MNHEY; CDR2 reads SVGAGI.

This clone was picked up one time. The chain uses TRBV27 and TRBJ1-1; 7 nucleotides match TRBD1. V shed 4 bases, J shed 8 bases, and the junction held 7 bases outside the gene matches. Germline V gives CDR1 MNHEY, CDR2 SMNVEV (reference sequence). CDR3 length: 13 amino acids. CDR3 protein: CASSSWRGREAFF. CDR3 nucleotide sequence: TGTGCCAGCAGTTCTTGGAGGGGGCGGGAAGCTTTCTTT.

The chain combines TRBV6-1 with TRBJ2-3, with 9 nucleotides matching TRBD2. The CDR3 has 15 amino acids. Germline values: CDR1 MNHNS, CDR2 SASEGT. V trimming: 6 bases; J trimming: 4 bases; junction bases outside the gene matches: 8. In DNA form, the CDR3 reads TGTGCCAGCAGCGAGACTAGCGGCGACCCAGATACGCAGTATTTT. Translation: CASSETSGDPDTQYF.

The chain uses TRBV27 and TRBJ2-3; TRBD2 aligns across 9 bases. There are 16 residues in the CDR3. Losses at the gene ends were 5 bases for V and 7 bases for J; bases not matched to a gene: 13. Germline V gene lookup returns CDR1 MNHEY and CDR2 SMNVEV (reference sequence). The CDR3: CASSPQAGGLGNTQYF. The CDR3, as DNA: TGTGCCAGCAGTCCTCAAGCGGGAGGCCTAGGTAATACGCAGTATTTT.

This chain joins TRBV15 and TRBJ1-6, with no clear D. The germline gives CDR1 LNHNV, CDR2 YYDKDF (reference sequence). The CDR3 runs 15 residues. V was cut by 4 bases and J by 6 bases, with 13 bases left in between. This CDR3 is CATSTGSSFNSPLHF. CDR3 DNA: TGTGCCACCAGCACCGGGTCCTCGTTTAATTCACCCCTCCACTTT.

As for this clone: One end of the junction is discordant with germline, which a read error may explain. The V gene is TRBV2, the J gene TRBJ2-5, with 9 bases identical to TRBD1. This CDR3 comprises 15 residues. The germline CDR1 and CDR2 sequences are SNHLY and FYNNEI. The CDR3 loop reads CASRPDRGALETRYF. The CDR3 region has the DNA TGTGCCAGCAGACCTGACAGGGGGGCCCTTGAGACCCGGTACTTC.

The chain links TRBV11-2 to TRBJ2-7, with D possibly TRBD1 on 6 matching bases. There are 15 residues in the CDR3. Germline lookup yields CDR1 SGHAT and CDR2 FQNNGV. Trimming removed 4 bases at V and 4 bases at J, with 17 bases between. CDR3 residues: CASSSLTGTRYEQYF. DNA of the CDR3: TGTGCCAGCAGCTCCCTAACCGGGACAAGGTACGAGCAGTACTTC.